This TCR beta chain was recorded in a study of cytomegalovirus exposure and HLA in healthy donors. Study-level background: Approximately 180 million T cells yielded 120 million or so unique TCR beta sequences, as an earlier analysis found.

This PCR relied on a set of 60 Vbeta primers and 13 Jbeta primers. This table comes from immunoSEQ multiplex PCR, and its TCRdb copy is limited to in-frame clones, with some not included. The profile shows 160,000 or so clones, 70% to 85% of them singletons. All the people who gave samples were healthy bone marrow donors. With respect to this clone: No antigen is known for it.

General observations from the study: Per published reports, the classifier diagnosed cytomegalovirus status with high specificity and sensitivity. In vitro data verified a few CMV-associated chains as specific for CMV antigens.

Losses at the gene ends were 6 bases for V and 3 bases for J; bases not matched to a gene: 5. CDR1 is SNHLY and CDR2 is FYNNEI in the germline V gene. The CDR3 is 15 residues long. The origin of this receptor is a human donor in good health. Sequenced: PBMCs. This chain connects TRBV2 to TRBJ2-7; 13 bases are shared with TRBD2. The CDR3 sequence is CASSDRTSGGYEQYF. For the CDR3, the DNA is TGTGCCAGCAGCGACAGGACTAGCGGGGGCTACGAGCAGTACTTC.